A single sample is the source of the 30 T cell receptor beta chains below, sequenced in a study of blood T cell repertoires in COVID-19. The assay was immunoSEQ multiplex PCR, and TCRdb's table has in-frame clones only and misses some. The sample has approximately 260,000 clones, roughly 80% seen once. The sequenced sample was peripheral blood. The receptors were gathered from an older woman with active or convalescent COVID-19.

The V and J genes are TRBV11-1 and TRBJ2-7; tentatively, D is TRBD1 (7 bases). V gave up 6 bases and J gave up 3 bases, with 15 bases separating them. The germline CDR1 and CDR2 sequences are SGHAT and FQDESV (reference sequence). The CDR3 is made up of 14 amino acids. CDR3 nucleotides: TGTGCCAGCAGGGCGGGACAGCCTAACTACGAGCAGTACTTC. This translates into CASRAGQPNYEQYF.

This clone was detected only once. This chain uses TRBV9 with TRBJ2-3; TRBD2 might be the D (7 bases). Looked up from germline, CDR1 is SGDLS and CDR2 is YYNGEE. V lost 0 bases to trimming and J lost 0 bases, with 11 bases between them. The CDR3 totals 16 residues. CDR3 in DNA: TGTGCCAGCAGCGTAGCTGGGGGGGCTAGCACAGATACGCAGTATTTT. It yields the protein CASSVAGGASTDTQYF.

The CDR3 nucleotides read TGTGCCAGTATGTCTAGCGGGGGACAAGAGACCCAGTACTTC. Protein sequence: CASMSSGGQETQYF. The gene calls are TRBV19 and TRBJ2-5; 10 nucleotides match TRBD2. The V segment lost 7 bases and the J segment 2 bases; nucleotides outside the gene matches: 4. CDR3 length: 14 residues. Germline lookup yields CDR1 LNHDA and CDR2 SQIVND (reference sequence).

The chain couples TRBV6-1 to TRBJ1-2, with D possibly TRBD1 on 6 matching bases. The CDR3 sequence is 15 residues long. Germline V CDR1 and CDR2: MNHNS, SASEGT. Trimming took off 3 bases at V and 0 bases at J, with 11 bases between the two ends. The CDR3 spells CASSEGHNTNYGYTF. The CDR3 DNA follows: TGTGCCAGCAGTGAGGGACACAACACTAACTATGGCTACACCTTC.

The chain is built from TRBV9 and TRBJ1-1; D is possibly TRBD1 (5 bases). The CDR3 runs 13 residues. V was clipped by 4 bases and J by 2 bases, with 9 bases between them. The germline gives CDR1 SGDLS, CDR2 YYNGEE. The CDR3 protein is CASSKQENTEAFF. DNA of the CDR3: TGTGCCAGCAGCAAACAGGAAAACACTGAAGCTTTCTTT. Supplemented by reference TRBV9 and TRBJ1-1, the full variable domain reads DSGVTQTPKHLITATGQRVTLRCSPRSGDLSVYWYQQSLDQGLQFLIQYYNGEERAKGNILERFSAQQFPDLHSELNLSSLELGDSALYFCASSKQENTEAFFGQGTRLTVV.

The V gene is TRBV6-6, the J gene TRBJ2-2; D uncertain. Germline CDR1 MNHNY, CDR2 SVGAGI (reference sequence). The germline V and J ends were trimmed by 7 bases and 2 bases, with 5 bases remaining between them. This CDR3 is 12 amino acids long. CDR3 in amino acids: CASKLNTGELFF. DNA of the CDR3: TGTGCCAGCAAACTCAACACCGGGGAGCTGTTTTTT.

The V call is TRBV6-2 or TRBV6-3, the J call TRBJ2-7; 8 positions agree with TRBD1. Per the germline V gene, CDR1 is MNHEY and CDR2 is SVGEGT. This CDR3 is 13 amino acids long. J lost 5 bases, V lost 2 bases, and 2 bases had no gene match. CDR3 residues: CASSYAGGDEQYF. The CDR3 region has the DNA TGTGCCAGCAGTTACGCAGGGGGCGACGAGCAGTACTTC.

V and J are TRBV19 and TRBJ1-1; 8 positions agree with TRBD1. The germline V gene has CDR1 LNHDA and CDR2 SQIVND (reference sequence). There are 15 residues in the CDR3. Losses at the gene ends were 5 bases for V and 7 bases for J; bases not matched to a gene: 12. CDR3 nucleotide sequence: TGTGCCAGTAGTGTGGGTGGGACAGGATCCCTTGAAGCTTTCTTT. It is translated as CASSVGGTGSLEAFF.

This sequence joins TRBV21-1 and TRBJ1-1. TRBV21-1 is termed a pseudogene. The CDR3 runs to 15 residues. The DNA of the CDR3 is TGTGCCAGCAGCAAAGGGGGGGGGCTGAACACTGAAGCTTTCTTT. Its protein product is CASSKGGGLNTEAFF.

The chain uses TRBV20-1 and TRBJ1-2; TRBD1 is a possible D gene (5 bases). The CDR3 has 11 residues. Trimming pared 3 bases from V and 6 bases from J, leaving 8 bases between. Germline V lookup: CDR1 DFQATT, CDR2 SNEGSKA (reference sequence). The CDR3 DNA reads TGCAGTGCTAGTCCCAGGGATGGCTACACCTTC. Amino acids: CSASPRDGYTF.

The chain recombines TRBV19 with TRBJ1-1, with D possibly being TRBD1 (5 bases). Per germline, CDR1 LNHDA and CDR2 SQIVND (reference sequence). Between the trimmed V and J ends, which lost 5 bases and 7 bases, there was a span of 11 bases. The CDR3 runs to 12 residues. The CDR3 region has the DNA TGTGCCAGTAGTCCCCAGGGAGGTGAAGCTTTCTTT. Translated, it gives CASSPQGGEAFF.

V usage is TRBV2 and J usage is TRBJ1-1; D is possibly TRBD1 (5 bases). The V end was cut by 6 bases, the J end by 2 bases, with 16 bases between. CDR3 size: 15 residues. CDR1 and CDR2 (germline): SNHLY, FYNNEI. The CDR3 region is CASRPLGGSNTEAFF. DNA for the CDR3: TGTGCCAGCAGACCGCTTGGGGGGTCCAACACTGAAGCTTTCTTT.

The chain has TRBV6-1 and TRBJ1-3, with D perhaps matching TRBD1 (5 bases). Trimming stripped 0 bases from V and 4 bases from J, with 16 bases between. The CDR3 loop spans 17 amino acids. Germline lookup yields CDR1 MNHNS and CDR2 SASEGT. The CDR3 DNA sequence: TGTGCCAGCAGTGAAGCGAGGCCAGGGTCCGTAGGAAACACCATATATTTT. Residues: CASSEARPGSVGNTIYF.

The V call is TRBV10-3, the J call TRBJ2-5; 7 bases line up with TRBD2. This CDR3 contains 14 residues. The germline gives CDR1 ENHRY, CDR2 SYGVKD. V was pared by 4 bases and J by 1 base, with 3 bases of the junction left unmatched. The CDR3 DNA reads TGTGCCATCAGTGGGGGGGGTGGCCAAGAGACCCAGTACTTC. Translated: CAISGGGGQETQYF.

The V gene is TRBV5-5, the J gene TRBJ2-5, with a tentative D call TRBD2 (7 bases). CDR3 length: 14 amino acids. Trimming removed 0 bases at V and 5 bases at J, with 11 bases between. Germline CDR1 and CDR2: SGHKS and YYEKEE (reference sequence). The CDR3 loop is CASSLGGGAETQYF. The CDR3 nucleotides read TGTGCCAGCAGCTTGGGAGGGGGGGCGGAGACCCAGTACTTC.

The V gene is TRBV11-2, the J gene TRBJ2-3; 10 positions match TRBD1. Germline CDR1 SGHAT, CDR2 FQNNGV. The CDR3 has 16 residues. With 5 bases clipped from V and 2 bases from J, the junction kept 7 bases outside the gene matches. The CDR3 DNA sequence: TGTGCCAGCAGCCCACGACAGGGGGCGAACACAGATACGCAGTATTTT. It is translated as CASSPRQGANTDTQYF.

This chain joins TRBV5-1 and TRBJ1-1; TRBD1 might be the D (5 bases). The CDR3 has 14 amino acids. The germline V gene has CDR1 SGHRS and CDR2 YFSETQ. V was clipped by 0 bases and J by 5 bases, with 11 bases between them. CDR3 sequence (DNA): TGCGCCAGCAGCTTGGACGGGACTGGGACTGAAGCTTTCTTT. Translation gives CASSLDGTGTEAFF.

The chain's CDR3 is CASSYPQQVIQPQHF. CDR3 coding DNA: TGTGCCAGCAGTTACCCGCAACAGGTTATTCAGCCCCAGCATTTT. The rearrangement uses TRBV6-6 and TRBJ1-5; a possible D gene is TRBD1 (5 bases). V was trimmed by 2 bases and J by 6 bases, leaving 14 bases between them. Germline values: CDR1 MNHNY, CDR2 SVGAGI (reference sequence). The CDR3 is 15 amino acids.

The rearrangement uses TRBV5-1 and TRBJ1-4; D is unclear. Germline CDR1 reads SGHRS; CDR2 reads YFSETQ. The CDR3 loop spans 14 amino acids. V was clipped by 1 base and J by 6 bases, with 10 bases between them. The CDR3 sequence: CASSLRPGDEKLFF. The CDR3 region has the DNA TGCGCCAGCAGCTTGCGCCCCGGGGATGAAAAACTGTTTTTT.

V gene TRBV19 combines with J gene TRBJ1-5; a possible D gene is TRBD1 (5 bases). The CDR3 covers 16 residues. Trimming removed 5 bases from V and 0 bases from J, with 14 bases in between. Germline CDR1 LNHDA, CDR2 SQIVND (reference sequence). The CDR3 here is CASSRQGPYSNQPQHF. The CDR3 DNA is TGTGCCAGTAGTCGGCAGGGCCCTTATAGCAATCAGCCCCAGCATTTT.

The chain carries TRBV18 and TRBJ2-7; D remains ambiguous. Germline V gives CDR1 KGHSH, CDR2 LQKENI. This CDR3 is built from 15 residues. Trimming took off 2 bases at V and 2 bases at J, with 13 bases between the two ends. CDR3 sequence: CASSPMALGTYEQYF. In nucleotides, the CDR3 is TGTGCCAGCTCACCAATGGCCTTGGGCACCTACGAGCAGTACTTC.

The genes are TRBV2 and TRBJ1-6; TRBD1 matches 9 bases. The CDR3 is 16 amino acids. V was clipped by 5 bases and J by 10 bases; unmatched bases: 12. Germline V lookup: CDR1 SNHLY, CDR2 FYNNEI. CDR3 nucleotides: TGTGCCAGCAGTTCCCCGGGACAGGGTTTGGAGTCACCCCTCCACTTT. It codes for CASSSPGQGLESPLHF.

V and J are TRBV7-2 and TRBJ2-2; 10 bases align to TRBD1. CDR1 and CDR2 (germline): SGHTA, FQGNSA. V lost 5 bases to trimming and J lost 4 bases; unmatched junction nucleotides: 7. This CDR3 has 16 amino acids. The CDR3 bases are TGTGCCAGCAGCCCGCGACAGGGGGCGAGCACCGGGGAGCTGTTTTTT. Translated: CASSPRQGASTGELFF.

The chain has TRBV7-8 and TRBJ1-2; D is possibly TRBD1 (6 bases). V lost 1 base and J lost 8, with 17 bases in between. The germline V gene has CDR1 SGHVS and CDR2 FQNEAQ. This CDR3 has 15 amino acids. As DNA, the CDR3 is TGTGCCAGCAGCTTAGTTCGGGGGGCGGCTCGGGGCTACACCTTC. Its translation: CASSLVRGAARGYTF.

V is TRBV5-8 and J is TRBJ1-2, with D perhaps matching TRBD1 (6 bases). The germline CDR1 and CDR2 sequences are SGHTS and YDEGEE. This CDR3 region has 18 residues. V lost 4 bases, J lost 1 base, and 23 bases lay in between. Here the CDR3 reads CASSGQGVRQELNYGYTF. The CDR3 DNA follows: TGTGCCAGCAGCGGGCAGGGAGTCCGACAGGAACTTAACTATGGCTACACCTTC.

This rearrangement joins TRBV6-4 to TRBJ1-2, with 11 bases fitting TRBD1. The CDR3 is made up of 15 amino acids. Germline trimming cut 6 bases from V and 2 bases from J; bases unmatched to any gene: 5. Germline V gene lookup returns CDR1 MRHNA and CDR2 SNTAGT. Written as DNA, the CDR3 is TGTGCCAGCAGCGTCGGGACAGGGGGGAACTATGGCTACACCTTC. This sequence encodes CASSVGTGGNYGYTF.

The chain links TRBV7-2 to TRBJ2-2; D is ambiguous. CDR1 and CDR2 (germline): SGHTA, FQGNSA. V dropped 5 bases and J dropped 8 bases, with 9 bases sitting between them. The CDR3 extends over 12 amino acids. CDR3 DNA sequence: TGTGCCAGCAGCCAATACATAGGGGAGCTGTTTTTT. Translated: CASSQYIGELFF.

The chain has TRBV11-2 and TRBJ2-1; D gene unclear. Deletions cut 5 bases from V and 0 bases from J, with 14 bases between. The germline gives CDR1 SGHAT, CDR2 FQNNGV. The length of the CDR3 is 16 residues. The CDR3 here is CASSPTRATSYNEQFF. The CDR3 nucleotides are TGTGCCAGCAGCCCAACGAGAGCGACCTCCTACAATGAGCAGTTCTTC. The complete variable domain, with remaining parts taken from reference TRBV11-2 and TRBJ2-1, reads EAGVAQSPRYKIIEKRQSVAFWCNPISGHATLYWYQQILGQGPKLLIQFQNNGVVDDSQLPKDRFSAERLKGVDSTLKIQPAKLEDSAVYLCASSPTRATSYNEQFFGPGTRLTVL.

The CDR3 region has the DNA TGTGCCAGCAGCCTTAGCGGGGGGGTGGCAGATACGCAGTATTTT. Protein product: CASSLSGGVADTQYF. This chain uses TRBV7-6 with TRBJ2-3; 11 positions agree with TRBD2. The J segment lost 4 bases and the V segment lost 5 bases, leaving 5 bases of the junction unmatched. The germline V gene has CDR1 SGHVS and CDR2 FNYEAQ. CDR3 length: 15 residues.

CDR3 sequence: CATQPIGRQGYNYGYTF. Written as DNA, the CDR3 is TGTGCCACCCAACCCATAGGGAGGCAGGGCTATAACTATGGCTACACCTTC. The rearrangement joins TRBV19 to TRBJ1-2; tentatively, D is TRBD1 (5 bases). There are 17 residues in the CDR3. Trimming removed 10 bases from V and 1 base from J, with 25 bases in between. Germline CDR1 LNHDA, CDR2 SQIVND (reference sequence). Combining the CDR3 with reference TRBV19 and TRBJ1-2 gives the whole variable domain DGGITQSPKYLFRKEGQNVTLSCEQNLNHDAMYWYRQDPGQGLRLIYYSQIVNDFQKGDIAEGYSVSREKKESFPLTVTSAQKNPTAFYLCATQPIGRQGYNYGYTFGSGTRLTVV.